Each of the 3 T cell receptor beta chains below was sequenced from the same sample in a study of T cells in Graves' hyperthyroidism and ophthalmopathy. Amplified TCR beta CDR3 regions came from RNA transcripts. The HTBI primer set served for first-round RT-PCR of the TCR CDR3. TCRdb called the multiplex PCR reads again in MiXCR, with one record for every CDR3 protein. Counted here are about 760,000 distinct CDR3 sequences, roughly a third occurring once; the ten biggest clones make up around a third. The sequencing input was blood. The receptors come from a woman aged 40 to 50 with Graves' hyperthyroidism.

The chain carries TRBV19 and TRBJ1-6; weak D call: TRBD1 (5 bases). Germline values: CDR1 LNHDA, CDR2 SQIVND (reference sequence). Trimming removed 8 bases from V and 5 bases from J, with 10 bases in between. The CDR3 contains 13 residues. The CDR3 spells CASWGRNNSPLHF. CDR3 DNA: TGTGCCAGTTGGGGACGAAATAATTCACCCCTCCACTTT.

This clonotype came up a few times. A single base separates this from a much larger clone, so it may be a read error. The missing conserved phenylalanine or tryptophan at the end of this CDR3 makes a read error likely. CDR3 DNA: TGCAGCGTGGAGTTACAGGACGGGTACGGCTACACCCTC. It codes for CSVELQDGYGYTL. V usage is TRBV29-1 and J usage is TRBJ1-2; possibly TRBD1 for D (5 bases). The CDR3 length is 13 residues. Trimming took off 6 bases at V and 8 bases at J, with 19 bases between the two ends. Germline V gene lookup returns CDR1 SQVTM and CDR2 ANQGSEA.

As to this clonotype: With a much larger clone just one base away, this may be a read error. This chain connects TRBV10-3 to TRBJ2-7; tentative D call: TRBD2 (6 bases). In germline, CDR1 is ENHRY, CDR2 SYGVKD. The CDR3 spans 14 residues. V shed 9 bases and J shed 3 bases, with 18 bases lying between them. The CDR3 DNA sequence: TGTGCCATAAGGGGCCGGGAGAGCTACTACGAGCAGTACTTC. Protein: CAIRGRESYYEQYF.